A single sample gave rise to the 20 T cell receptor beta chains below, sequenced in a study of cytomegalovirus exposure and HLA in healthy donors. 13 Jbeta primers and 60 Vbeta primers were used for the PCR. Clones were sequenced by immunoSEQ multiplex PCR, and TCRdb holds only the in-frame ones, with some missing. The table lists around 150,000 clones, around four fifths of them singletons. Sequenced: PBMCs. Receptor source: a man aged 25-40 years in good health and CMV-seropositive.

The genes are TRBV28 and TRBJ2-2; TRBD1 might be the D (5 bases). V was shortened by 1 base and J by 6 bases, with 9 bases between the two germline ends. CDR1 is MDHEN, CDR2 SYDVKM, per germline. CDR3 length equals 14 residues. CDR3 coding DNA: TGTGCCAGCAGTTTATACGACAGCCCCGGGGAGCTGTTTTTT. Encoded protein: CASSLYDSPGELFF.

This clone has only one observation. The rearrangement uses TRBV15 and TRBJ1-1; no clear D gene. CDR1 and CDR2 from the germline V gene are LNHNV and YYDKDF (reference sequence). CDR3 size: 12 residues. V was shortened by 5 bases and J by 8 bases, with 12 bases between the two germline ends. CDR3 amino acids: CATSHLFQEAFF. CDR3 nucleotide sequence: TGTGCCACCAGCCATCTTTTCCAGGAAGCTTTCTTT. Full variable domain (remainder filled in from reference TRBV15 and TRBJ1-1): DAMVIQNPRYQVTQFGKPVTLSCSQTLNHNVMYWYQQKSSQAPKLLFHYYDKDFNNEADTPDNFQSRRPNTSFCFLDIRSPGLGDTAMYLCATSHLFQEAFFGQGTRLTVV.

A remark on this clone: Germline and junction disagree at one end, which may indicate a read error. The V and J genes are TRBV7-9 and TRBJ2-7; D is tentatively TRBD1 or TRBD2 (5 bases each). The CDR3 is 16 amino acids. Germline V gene data show CDR1 as SEHNR and CDR2 as FQNEAQ (reference sequence). The CDR3 loop reads CSSSLAQGRASYEQYF. The CDR3, as DNA: TGTTCCAGCAGCTTAGCGCAGGGTCGTGCGTCCTACGAGCAGTACTTC.

V is TRBV29-1 and J is TRBJ1-2, with TRBD1 as a possible D gene (6 bases). The V end was cut by 6 bases, the J end by 4 bases, with 15 bases between. In germline, CDR1 is SQVTM, CDR2 ANQGSEA. The CDR3 runs to 13 residues. The CDR3 DNA reads TGCAGCGTCAGGACAGTTCTCGCCTATGGCTACACCTTC. Protein: CSVRTVLAYGYTF.

A few counts support this clone. Written as DNA, the CDR3 is TGTGCCAGCAGTGTACAGGGGGCGAGTGGCTACACCTTC. Translation: CASSVQGASGYTF. The genes are TRBV6-5 and TRBJ1-2; 9 nucleotides agree with TRBD1. V lost 5 bases to trimming and J lost 7 bases; unmatched junction nucleotides: 5. CDR3 length equals 13 residues. The germline CDR1 and CDR2 sequences are MNHEY and SVGAGI.

This clone has just one count. The rearrangement uses TRBV28 and TRBJ1-1, with 10 bases aligning to TRBD1. The germline CDR1 and CDR2 sequences are MDHEN and SYDVKM. The CDR3 sequence is 16 residues long. With V trimmed by 5 bases and J by 3 bases, 9 bases remained unmatched. CDR3 coding DNA: TGTGCCAGCAGTCCCTGGGACAGGGGAGGGGACACTGAAGCTTTCTTT. This gives the protein CASSPWDRGGDTEAFF.

The chain is built from TRBV28 and TRBJ1-6; D unclear. The CDR3 has 17 amino acids. Per germline, CDR1 MDHEN and CDR2 SYDVKM. The germline V and J ends were trimmed by 3 bases and 7 bases, with 19 bases remaining between them. In DNA form, the CDR3 reads TGTGCCAGCAGTTTCAAAAGGGCGAGGGAGAGGAATTCACCCCTCCACTTT. Its protein is CASSFKRARERNSPLHF. Supplemented by reference TRBV28 and TRBJ1-6, the full variable domain reads DVKVTQSSRYLVKRTGEKVFLECVQDMDHENMFWYRQDPGLGLRLIYFSYDVKMKEKGDIPEGYSVSREKKERFSLILESASTNQTSMYLCASSFKRARERNSPLHFGNGTRLTVT.

V is TRBV7-9 and J is TRBJ1-4; D unresolved. V was clipped by 0 bases and J by 3 bases, with 5 bases between them. The germline CDR1 and CDR2 sequences are SEHNR and FQNEAQ (reference sequence). The CDR3 contains 14 residues. CDR3 nucleotides: TGTGCCAGCAGCTTAGCGAACTCTAATGAAAAACTGTTTTTT. This translates into CASSLANSNEKLFF.

The gene calls are TRBV28 and TRBJ2-1, with D perhaps TRBD1 (6 bases). Germline loops: CDR1 MDHEN, CDR2 SYDVKM. The CDR3 consists of 15 residues. Between the trimmed V and J ends, which lost 0 bases and 5 bases, there was a span of 11 bases. The CDR3 reads CASSLWQGPHNEQFF. DNA of the CDR3: TGTGCCAGCAGTTTATGGCAGGGGCCCCACAATGAGCAGTTCTTC.

J is TRBJ1-2 and V is TRBV28; the D gene is possibly TRBD1 (6 bases). V was pared by 6 bases and J by 4 bases, with 15 bases between. Germline lookup yields CDR1 MDHEN and CDR2 SYDVKM. The CDR3 has 14 residues. The DNA of the CDR3 is TGTGCCAGCAGACAAGACAGGCGGAGCTATGGCTACACCTTC. Translation gives CASRQDRRSYGYTF.

The chain links TRBV27 to TRBJ1-5; no clear D. Trimming removed 0 bases at V and 3 bases at J, with 3 bases between. The CDR3 loop spans 13 amino acids. Germline V gene data show CDR1 as MNHEY and CDR2 as SMNVEV (reference sequence). The CDR3 bases are TGTGCCAGCAGTTTATCGGCCAATCAGCCCCAGCATTTT. It yields the protein CASSLSANQPQHF.

The rearrangement joins TRBV5-1 to TRBJ2-3; D might be TRBD1 (6 bases). The CDR3 runs to 17 residues. The germline CDR1 and CDR2 sequences are SGHRS and YFSETQ. The germline V and J ends were trimmed by 0 bases and 0 bases, with 14 bases remaining between them. CDR3 region: CASSLGHRDPSTDTQYF. As DNA, the CDR3 is TGCGCCAGCAGCTTGGGGCACAGGGACCCTAGCACAGATACGCAGTATTTT.

This clone was seen more than once but under ten times. The V gene is TRBV6-5, the J gene TRBJ1-2; TRBD1 agrees at 9 bases. The germline V gene has CDR1 MNHEY and CDR2 SVGAGI. The CDR3 length is 13 residues. J was trimmed by 8 bases and V by 4 bases; bases with no gene match: 5. CDR3 protein: CASSSWTGDGYTF. DNA for the CDR3: TGTGCCAGCAGTTCCTGGACAGGGGACGGCTACACCTTC.

The rearrangement uses TRBV29-1 and TRBJ2-5; 10 bases align to TRBD1. The J call is uncertain, as TRBJ2-7 better fits the DNA end. CDR1 and CDR2 from the germline V gene are SQVTM and ANQGSEA. CDR3 length: 13 residues. DNA for the CDR3: TGCAGCGTCACGGGACAGGGGTTGTACGAGCAGTACTTC. Its translation: CSVTGQGLYEQYF.

V is TRBV5-1 and J is TRBJ1-2, with D tentatively TRBD1 (6 bases). V shed 2 bases and J shed 4 bases, with 9 bases lying between them. Germline V CDR1 and CDR2: SGHRS, YFSETQ. This CDR3 has 13 amino acids. The CDR3 bases are TGCGCCAGCAGCTTCGGACAGCGCTATGGCTACACCTTC. Encoded protein: CASSFGQRYGYTF. The complete variable domain, with remaining parts taken from reference TRBV5-1 and TRBJ1-2, reads KAGVTQTPRYLIKTRGQQVTLSCSPISGHRSVSWYQQTPGQGLQFLFEYFSETQRNKGNFPGRFSGRQFSNSRSEMNVSTLELGDSALYLCASSFGQRYGYTFGSGTRLTVV.

The chain links TRBV29-1 to TRBJ1-1; D is uncertain. The CDR3 runs to 13 residues. Per germline, CDR1 SQVTM and CDR2 ANQGSEA. Trimming left V 0 bases short and J 11 bases short, with 16 bases between. In nucleotides, the CDR3 is TGCAGCGTTGAAGATTCAGGAAGGATTTCGGCTTTCTTT. As protein: CSVEDSGRISAFF.

J is TRBJ1-2 and V is TRBV18; TRBD1 might be the D (6 bases). Germline V lookup: CDR1 KGHSH, CDR2 LQKENI. Trimming took 0 bases from V and 7 from J, leaving 12 bases between them. The CDR3 is 14 amino acids. The chain's CDR3 is CASSPPTAGAGYTF. CDR3 DNA sequence: TGTGCCAGCTCACCACCGACGGCAGGGGCTGGCTACACCTTC.

The sample holds a few counts of this clone. The same CDR3 is also encoded by other DNA sequences in this sample. The chain uses TRBV7-6 and TRBJ2-5; 9 bases fit TRBD2. The germline V gene encodes CDR1 SGHVS and CDR2 FNYEAQ. This CDR3 region has 19 residues. V lost 2 bases to trimming and J lost 4 bases; unmatched junction nucleotides: 17. CDR3 loop: CASSLNAGAGGPSGETQYF. The CDR3 bases are TGTGCCAGCAGCTTAAATGCAGGGGCGGGAGGGCCCTCGGGAGAGACCCAGTACTTC.

This clone has just one count. This likely comes from a read error, as the CDR3 has no conserved phenylalanine or tryptophan at its end. It is unclear where the CDR3 begins or ends on the DNA, so no DNA is shown, and the CDR3 is as TCRdb lists it. Here the CDR3 reads CASSAVGTGYV. This chain uses TRBV5-5 with TRBJ1-2; TRBD1 is taken as the D call from the table, unchecked against the DNA. In germline, CDR1 is SGHKS, CDR2 YYEKEE (reference sequence). 11 amino acids form the CDR3, both terminal residues included.

The rearrangement links TRBV18 to TRBJ1-2; maybe TRBD1 (6 bases). The CDR3 has 15 residues. V lost 3 bases and J 0 bases, leaving 11 bases between the germline ends. Germline V gives CDR1 KGHSH, CDR2 LQKENI. The CDR3 is CASSPDSQANYGYTF. CDR3 DNA: TGTGCCAGCTCACCGGACAGCCAAGCTAACTATGGCTACACCTTC.